These 8 T cell receptor beta chains share one sample of origin, sequenced in a study of T cells after yellow fever vaccination. TCRdb itself ran the 5' RACE reads through MiXCR, one entry per CDR3 protein. The table records around 400,000 distinct CDR3 sequences, 11% of them present only once. This sample comprised PBMCs, obtained on the day of the first yellow fever vaccination. These receptors were obtained from a man aged 18 to 30 who received the YFV17D yellow fever vaccine.

This clonotype appeared a few times. The rearrangement uses TRBV25-1 and TRBJ2-1; D not certain. Trimming took 6 bases from V and 9 from J, leaving 9 bases between them. The CDR3 runs 11 residues. CDR1 is MGHDK, CDR2 SYGVNS, per germline. The CDR3, as DNA: TGTGCCAGCAGCCCCCAAAGTGAGCAGTTCTTC. The encoded protein is CASSPQSEQFF.

The sample holds a few counts of this clonotype. This sequence joins TRBV7-9 and TRBJ2-5, with 11 nucleotides matching TRBD1. J was trimmed by 2 bases and V by 7 bases; bases with no gene match: 6. This CDR3 has 15 residues. Germline CDR1 reads SEHNR; CDR2 reads FQNEAQ (reference sequence). CDR3 coding DNA: TGTGCCAGCAACCCGGGACAGGGGGGACAAGAGACCCAGTACTTC. This translates into CASNPGQGGQETQYF.

The table lists this clonotype with a few counts. This chain links TRBV24-1 with TRBJ2-5; TRBD1 matches 9 bases. Germline V gene lookup returns CDR1 KGHDR and CDR2 SFDVKD. The CDR3 runs to 13 residues. Trimming at V came to 9 bases and at J to 3 bases, leaving 4 bases not matched to a gene. CDR3 protein: CATLRTGEETQYF. In DNA form, the CDR3 reads TGTGCCACCCTTCGGACAGGGGAAGAGACCCAGTACTTC.

The chain couples TRBV5-1 to TRBJ2-5; the D gene is possibly TRBD2 (5 bases). The V gene's germline CDR1 is SGHRS and CDR2 YFSETQ. This CDR3 is 16 amino acids long. V was pared by 5 bases and J by 5 bases, with 22 bases between. The CDR3 region is CASRGPSGNMGETQYF. DNA of the CDR3: TGCGCCAGCAGAGGCCCCTCGGGAAACATGGGGGAGACCCAGTACTTC.

This clonotype turned up a few times. The rearrangement links TRBV29-1 to TRBJ1-1, with unresolved D. The CDR3 has 11 amino acids. Per germline, CDR1 SQVTM and CDR2 ANQGSEA. V was shortened by 4 bases and J by 7 bases, with 10 bases between the two germline ends. CDR3 DNA: TGCAGCGTTGGCAGTGGTGGTGAAGCTTTCTTT. Residues: CSVGSGGEAFF.

The rearrangement joins TRBV5-4 to TRBJ2-3; D not certain. The germline V gene has CDR1 SGHNT and CDR2 YYREEE (reference sequence). With 0 bases removed from V and 2 bases from J, the gap between germline ends came to 10 bases. This CDR3 contains 15 residues. The DNA for the CDR3 is TGTGCCAGCAGCTTGGTCGGCAGAGACACAGATACGCAGTATTTT. It codes for CASSLVGRDTDTQYF.

This clonotype was counted between two and nine times. V is TRBV19 and J is TRBJ2-2; D is perhaps TRBD1 (5 bases). The CDR3 totals 15 residues. Per germline, CDR1 LNHDA and CDR2 SQIVND (reference sequence). The germline V and J ends were trimmed by 4 bases and 5 bases, with 14 bases remaining between them. CDR3 residues: CASSKRRDGTGELFF. CDR3 DNA sequence: TGTGCCAGTAGTAAGCGCAGGGATGGAACCGGGGAGCTGTTTTTT.

In this sample, this clonotype turned up a few times. V gene TRBV27 combines with J gene TRBJ2-1, with 9 bases matching TRBD2. Germline-derived CDR1 and CDR2 are MNHEY and SMNVEV (reference sequence). Trimming at V came to 2 bases and at J to 4 bases, leaving 9 bases not matched to a gene. This CDR3 comprises 17 residues. The CDR3 sequence: CASSLPSGGFPYNEQFF. The CDR3 DNA follows: TGTGCCAGCAGTTTACCCAGCGGGGGGTTCCCTTACAATGAGCAGTTCTTC.